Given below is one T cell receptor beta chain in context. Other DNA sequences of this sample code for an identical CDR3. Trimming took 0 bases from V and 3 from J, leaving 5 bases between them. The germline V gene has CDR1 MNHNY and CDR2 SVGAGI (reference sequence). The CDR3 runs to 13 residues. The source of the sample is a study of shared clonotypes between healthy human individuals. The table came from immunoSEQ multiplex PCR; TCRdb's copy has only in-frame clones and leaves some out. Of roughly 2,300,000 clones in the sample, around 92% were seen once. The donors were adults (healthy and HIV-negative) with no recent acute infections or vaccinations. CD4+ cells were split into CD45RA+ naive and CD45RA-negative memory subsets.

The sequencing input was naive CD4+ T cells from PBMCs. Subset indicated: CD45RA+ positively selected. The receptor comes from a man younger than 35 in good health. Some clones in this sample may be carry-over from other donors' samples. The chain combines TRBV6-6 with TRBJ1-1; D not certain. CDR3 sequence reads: CASSYSTDTEAFF. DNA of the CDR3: TGTGCCAGCAGTTACTCTACGGACACTGAAGCTTTCTTT.